These T cell receptor beta chains were read from a single sample in a study of T cell responses to AZD1222 COVID-19 vaccine. The data were produced by immunoSEQ multiplex PCR, yet TCRdb's version contains in-frame clones alone and is incomplete. The sample includes tens of thousands of clones, under 95% of them seen just once. The starting material was peripheral blood, obtained 28 days after the second AZD1222 dose. The origin of the receptors is an adult who received the AZD1222 COVID-19 vaccine. Both conserved end residues are part of each CDR3. The order of the fields is J gene, clone size, V gene, D gene, CDR3 DNA, CDR3 protein. A D gene is named only where the DNA matches it firmly. Clone size is stated in some rows and not others, as once, few, many or a class when expanded.

TRBJ1-1 once TRBV19 TRBD1 TGTGCCAGTAGGGCTCATAGTCAGGGGGACACGAACACTGAAGCTTTCTTT CASRAHSQGDTNTEAFF
TRBJ2-1 NA TRBV9 TRBD1 TGTGCCAGCAGCGCTTCAGGGGGCGGTCCGATTGAGCAGTTCTTC CASSASGGGPIEQFF
TRBJ2-1 NA TRBV7-8 TRBD2 TGTGCCAGCAGCTTAAGCGGGAGGGACTACAATGAGCAGTTCTTC CASSLSGRDYNEQFF
TRBJ2-7 NA TRBV28 NA TGTGCCAGCAGTTCCGCGGGACGCGAGCAGTACTTC CASSSAGREQYF
TRBJ2-5 NA TRBV4-3 NA TGCGCCAGCAGCCAAGATCTAGGGGCAGGTAAAGAGACCCAGTACTTC CASSQDLGAGKETQYF
TRBJ2-1 NA TRBV12-3/TRBV12-4 NA TGTGCCAGCAGCCCCTCTCTTGACAATGAGCAGTTCTTC CASSPSLDNEQFF
TRBJ2-7 once TRBV14 NA TGTGCCAGCAGCCAAGTCCTTTATGGGGACTACGAGCAGTACTTC CASSQVLYGDYEQYF
TRBJ2-7 NA TRBV30 NA TGTGCCTGGAGTCGACAGACTTACGAGCAGTACTTC CAWSRQTYEQYF
TRBJ2-2 once TRBV3-1/TRBV3-2 NA TGTGCCAGCAGCCAAGATACGATTTACGTTAACACCGGGGAGCTGTTTTTT CASSQDTIYVNTGELFF
TRBJ2-1 NA TRBV13 NA TGTGCCACGGGTAGGGAGTTGAGCCTGGGGGATGGCAATGAGCAGTTCTTC CATGRELSLGDGNEQFF
TRBJ1-2 NA TRBV12-5 NA TGTGCTAGTGGTTTGGGGACAACTAACTATGGCTACACCTTC CASGLGTTNYGYTF
TRBJ1-1 NA TRBV5-4 NA TGTGCCAGCAGCGCGTCGGTCTACGCTGAAGCTTTCTTT CASSASVYAEAFF
TRBJ1-2 once TRBV4-3 NA TGCGCCAGCAGCCAAGATGGCCCAGAGGATCGGGCTAACTATGGCTACACCTTC CASSQDGPEDRANYGYTF
TRBJ2-6 NA TRBV5-1 TRBD1 TGCGCCAGCTCACATCCGGGACAGACATCTGGGGCCAACGTCCTGACTTTC CASSHPGQTSGANVLTF
TRBJ1-3 NA TRBV9 TRBD1 TGTGCCAGCAGCGTAGACAGGGGGCATGGAAACACCATATATTTT CASSVDRGHGNTIYF